The rows below give T cell receptor beta chains drawn from one sample of a study of blood T cell repertoires in COVID-19. Libraries were prepared by immunoSEQ multiplex PCR; TCRdb keeps only in-frame clonotypes and omits some of them. The data hold about 280,000 clones, with about nine tenths observed a single time. Sequences were obtained from peripheral blood. The receptors stem from a woman in her thirties with active or convalescent COVID-19. CDR3s include the opening cysteine and the closing phenylalanine or tryptophan. A D gene is named only where the DNA matches it firmly. Expanded clones get a size class; other rows say once, few or many, or leave the size out.

v_gene,abundance,len,d_gene,j_gene,CDR3nt,CDR3aa
TRBV7-6,NA,14,TRBD2,TRBJ2-5,TGTGCCAGCAGCTTAGGAGCGGGGCAAGAGACCCAGTACTTC,CASSLGAGQETQYF
TRBV18,NA,14,NA,TRBJ1-2,TGTGCCAGCTCACCATATTCGCAACCGGGGGGCTACACCTTC,CASSPYSQPGGYTF
TRBV27,few,16,TRBD1,TRBJ1-6,TGTGCCAGCAGTCCACACGGGACAGCAAGAAATTCACCCCTCCACTTT,CASSPHGTARNSPLHF
TRBV19,few,13,NA,TRBJ1-3,TGTGCCAGTAGTATAGAGAGCGGAAACACCATATATTTT,CASSIESGNTIYF
TRBV7-2,NA,19,TRBD2,TRBJ2-7,TGTGCCAGCAGCTCCGCGCGCCGTACTAGCGGGGGGATTTCGCGGGAGCAGTACTTC,CASSSARRTSGGISREQYF
TRBV3-1/TRBV3-2,NA,13,NA,TRBJ2-1,TGTGCCAGCAGCCCCGGGACAACCAATGAGCAGTTCTTC,CASSPGTTNEQFF
TRBV28,NA,13,NA,TRBJ2-3,TGTGCCAGCAGTCCCCCTTCGACAGATACGCAGTATTTT,CASSPPSTDTQYF
TRBV5-6,NA,16,NA,TRBJ1-4,TGTGCCAGCAGCTTGTGGCAGGCAGCCTTTAATGAAAAACTGTTTTTT,CASSLWQAAFNEKLFF
TRBV5-1,NA,16,TRBD1,TRBJ2-5,TGCGCCAGCAGCTTTTCAATCCGGGACAGGGCGGAGACCCAGTACTTC,CASSFSIRDRAETQYF
TRBV7-9,NA,14,NA,TRBJ2-5,TGTGCCAGCAGCTTAGCGGGGGGATTGCAGACCCAGTACTTC,CASSLAGGLQTQYF
TRBV2,NA,11,NA,TRBJ2-5,TGTGCCAGCAGAATAGAAGAGACCCAGTACTTC,CASRIEETQYF
TRBV12-3/TRBV12-4,NA,11,NA,TRBJ1-2,TGTGCCAGCACTGACAGCTATGGCTACACCTTC,CASTDSYGYTF
TRBV5-1,NA,16,NA,TRBJ1-4,TGCGCCAGCAGCTTGGCCCTTGGGGGCCCTAATGAAAAACTGTTTTTT,CASSLALGGPNEKLFF
TRBV5-1,NA,15,NA,TRBJ1-1,TGCGCCAGCAGCTTATCCCAGGGGCAGCACACTGAAGCTTTCTTT,CASSLSQGQHTEAFF
TRBV7-3,NA,16,NA,TRBJ1-5,TGTGCCAGCAGCTCGCCGAGAGGCGGGTTTTTAGGGCCCCAGCATTTT,CASSSPRGGFLGPQHF
TRBV25-1,NA,15,TRBD1,TRBJ1-2,TGTGCCAGCAGTCCGCGGACAGGGCCCTTGGGTGGCTACACCTTC,CASSPRTGPLGGYTF